This T cell receptor beta chain originates from a study of CD8 T cells in Susac syndrome (dated by TCRdb to between 2018 and 2020). About the full investigation: Of the Susac syndrome patients who were sequenced, eight or nine were in clinical remission while about six had clinically active disease. The study compared CD8+ T cell repertoire clonality among over 9 healthy donors, around 14 Susac syndrome patients and roughly 16 multiple sclerosis patients. At the time of blood withdrawal, Susac syndrome patients were either therapy-naive, taking corticosteroids (with some also receiving IVIg), or on IVIg alone. The study used repertoire sequencing to test whether antigen drove CD8+ T cell activation and differentiation in Susac syndrome. Here is what the overall study found, with its caveats: CD8+ repertoires in Susac syndrome showed clonal expansion, which was highest in CD8+ TEMRA cells and was greater in clinically active patients than in remitting patients. Roughly 15 and five Susac-specific public clones were found in the total CD8+ and CD8+ TEMRA repertoires, respectively. The number of individuals in the TCR sequencing and HLA analysis was recognized as being relatively small.

The trim is 5 bases for V and 2 bases for J, with a gap of 3 bases between the germline ends. Measured from the cysteine to the phenylalanine, the CDR3 is 12 residues long. Just CDR3 DNA is preserved here, 36 bases in frame from base 1. Memory subsets for TEMRA sorting were defined by CD27 and CD45RA staining, since CD62L sheds upon thawing. High-throughput TCR beta sequencing profiled peripheral blood CD8+ and CD4+ T cells from healthy donors, Susac syndrome patients and multiple sclerosis patients. For 5 or 6 Susac syndrome patients, sequencing was done on both total CD8+ T cells and sorted CD8+ TEMRA cells. Recently defined diagnostic criteria for definite or probable disease were met by the Susac syndrome patients. Bulk CD8+ and CD4+ T cells were purified by magnetic negative isolation, while CD8+ TEMRA cells were enriched using FACS. Blood was collected in EDTA tubes and processed within 24 hours, with PBMCs isolated through density gradient centrifugation. PBMCs intended for TCR sequencing were cryopreserved in liquid nitrogen and thawed later in a water bath at 37 degrees C. CD8+ TEMRA cells were enriched from thawed PBMCs by fluorescence-activated cell sorting on a BD FACSAria III. The sorted or isolated CD4+, CD8+ and CD8+ TEMRA cells had a purity of 90% or higher.

To note about this clonotype: Its antigen is unknown. The input lacks base qualities; no much larger clone sits a single base away.

RNA was extracted with the RNeasy kit and roughly 0.5 to 1 ug was reverse transcribed using random hexamers. TCR beta CDR3 regions were amplified with the immunoSEQ multiplex PCR assay covering 54 Vbeta and 13 Jbeta segments. PCR amplification bias was corrected by using a synthetic template baseline for primer optimization and computational correction. From the authors' description of their analysis: Reads were assigned to V, D and J genes according to IMGT and analyzed in immunoSEQ Analyzer, with only productive sequences retained. Clonality was calculated as one minus the Shannon entropy normalized by log2 of the number of productive unique sequences. For each patient and control, public and private clones were evaluated among the 100 most prevalent clones. Clones were defined as Susac-specific if absent from the healthy and MS cohorts, from under 1,200 published viral clones and from other ImmuneACCESS disease sequences. Starting from the raw public reads, TCRdb applied fastp trimming at Q25, assembled clones with MiXCR and retained in-frame beta chains. Every distinct CDR3 protein forms one entry, paired with its most common genes and DNA. It is TCRdb's table, rather than the study itself, that gives the V and J calls and clone size. The sample table contains roughly 1,400 distinct CDR3 sequences; only one count was recorded for approximately 70% of them. The ten largest account for roughly a quarter of the sample.

The sample taken for sequencing was CD8+ TEMRA cells from PBMCs. This sample's cell subset or site label indicates: FACS-sorted terminally differentiated effector memory CD8+ T cells re-expressing CD45RA (CD8+ TEMRA). The origin of this receptor is a human donor with Susac syndrome. The receptor chain draws on TRBV12-3 or TRBV12-4 and TRBJ2-2, with the D gene call left open. In nucleotides, the sequence is TGTGCCAGCAGTAGTAACACCGGGGAGCTGTTTTTT. Its protein is CASSSNTGELFF.